Listed here are 10 T cell receptor beta chains from one sample, sequenced in a study of CD8 T cells in Susac syndrome. With random hexamers, reverse transcription was performed on about 0.45 to 1 ug of RNA. From the immunoSEQ multiplex PCR reads, TCRdb called clonotypes with MiXCR, one entry per CDR3 protein. The sample carries around 300,000 distinct CDR3 sequences, 65% to 90% recorded once. The material sequenced was CD8+ T cells from PBMCs. These receptors were obtained from a human donor with multiple sclerosis.

The chain has TRBV3-1 and TRBJ2-1, with 10 positions matching TRBD2. The CDR3 is made up of 15 amino acids. V was pared by 3 bases and J by 10 bases, with 9 bases of the junction left unmatched. CDR1 and CDR2 from the germline V gene are LGHDT and YNNKEL (reference sequence). CDR3 in DNA: TGTGCCAGCAGCCACACTGGACTAGCGGTTCAAGAGCAGTTCTTC. It encodes CASSHTGLAVQEQFF.

As DNA, the CDR3 is TGTGCCAGCTCATACGGGACTTCGAACACCGGGGAGCTGTTTTTT. Amino acids: CASSYGTSNTGELFF. The chain is built from TRBV18 and TRBJ2-2; TRBD2 is a possible D gene (6 bases). Between the trimmed V and J ends, which lost 5 bases and 0 bases, there was a span of 10 bases. The CDR3 has 15 amino acids. Germline CDR1 KGHSH, CDR2 LQKENI.

The rearrangement uses TRBV4-3 and TRBJ1-1, with TRBD1 as a possible D gene (6 bases). V lost 5 bases to trimming and J lost 5 bases, with 18 bases between them. The germline V gene encodes CDR1 LGHNA and CDR2 YSLEER. This CDR3 contains 15 residues. This CDR3 reads CASSERQESWTEAFF. CDR3 coding DNA: TGCGCCAGCAGCGAGAGACAGGAAAGTTGGACTGAAGCTTTCTTT.

The chain couples TRBV4-3 to TRBJ1-5; D uncertain. The CDR3 runs 16 residues. V lost 0 bases to trimming and J lost 4 bases, with 13 bases between them. Looked up from germline, CDR1 is LGHNA and CDR2 is YSLEER. CDR3 DNA: TGCGCCAGCAGCCAAGATCTCGGTATCCCGAATCAGCCCCAGCATTTT. Protein sequence: CASSQDLGIPNQPQHF.

The chain joins TRBV6-5 to TRBJ1-1; possible D gene TRBD1, 6 bases. The CDR3 totals 15 residues. The V gene lost 6 bases and the J gene lost 3 bases, with 17 bases spanning the gap. Germline V lookup: CDR1 MNHEY, CDR2 SVGAGI. The CDR3: CASSYLIGGDTEAFF. The CDR3 DNA reads as TGTGCCAGCAGCTACCTGATAGGGGGGGACACTGAAGCTTTCTTT.

This chain uses TRBV6-5 with TRBJ2-7; D is possibly TRBD1 (6 bases). Germline loops: CDR1 MNHEY, CDR2 SVGAGI. This CDR3 has 20 amino acids. Trimming pared 0 bases from V and 2 bases from J, leaving 26 bases between. CDR3: CASSYSTSVTGPSKTYEQYF. CDR3 sequence (DNA): TGTGCCAGCAGTTACTCGACAAGCGTGACAGGCCCCTCCAAGACCTACGAGCAGTACTTC.

V usage is TRBV29-1 and J usage is TRBJ1-1; D remains unclear. V lost 6 bases to trimming and J lost 0 bases, with 14 bases between them. Germline CDR1 SQVTM, CDR2 ANQGSEA. This CDR3 spans 14 amino acids. As DNA, the CDR3 is TGCAGCGTGGCCCTAGGGAGCATGAACACTGAAGCTTTCTTT. Translating it yields CSVALGSMNTEAFF.

In DNA form, the CDR3 reads TGCAGTGCTAGAGATTGGGCAAATGGGGGCAATCAGCCCCAGCATTTT. This gives the protein CSARDWANGGNQPQHF. This chain uses TRBV20-1 with TRBJ1-5; D is uncertain. Per germline, CDR1 DFQATT and CDR2 SNEGSKA (reference sequence). The CDR3 length is 16 residues. Trimming removed 0 bases at V and 2 bases at J, with 14 bases between.

This clonotype appeared once. The rearrangement links TRBV25-1 to TRBJ2-1, with a tentative D call TRBD2 (6 bases). This CDR3 region has 16 residues. CDR1 and CDR2 from the germline V gene are MGHDK and SYGVNS. Between the trimmed V and J ends, which lost 1 base and 1 base, there was a span of 11 bases. The CDR3 nucleotides read TGTGCCAGCAGTGAATTGGGCGGGGATTCCTACAATGAGCAGTTCTTC. Protein sequence: CASSELGGDSYNEQFF.

The CDR3 bases are TGTGCCAGCAGCCCCCCCCATGGGGAAAGGTCCTACGAGCAGTACTTC. Its translation is CASSPPHGERSYEQYF. The chain carries TRBV9 and TRBJ2-7; D uncertain. The CDR3 contains 16 residues. Trimming stripped 4 bases from V and 1 base from J, with 18 bases between. Germline V gene sequence: CDR1 SGDLS, CDR2 YYNGEE.